The 21 T cell receptor beta chains below were found in one sample sequenced in a study of shared clonotypes between healthy human individuals. The protocol was immunoSEQ multiplex PCR, while the TCRdb copy is restricted to in-frame clones and leaves out a portion. The sample has over a million clones, about 84% seen once. What was sequenced was memory CD4+ T cells from PBMCs. The subset here: CD45RA-negative fraction. The receptors derive from a young man in good health. Some clones in this sample may be carry-over from other donors' samples.

This clone was observed a single time. Possible read error: a much larger clone is one base away. Other DNA sequences in the same sample also yield this CDR3. The rearrangement links TRBV7-9 to TRBJ1-1; D is unclear. Trimming cost V 1 base and J 1 base, with 4 bases left between them. CDR1 and CDR2 from the germline V gene are SEHNR and FQNEAQ (reference sequence). CDR3 length equals 13 residues. This CDR3 reads CASSLGQNTEAFF. The CDR3 DNA reads TGTGCCAGCAGCTTAGGACAGAACACTGAAGCTTTCTTT.

The rearrangement uses TRBV15 and TRBJ2-1; a weak D match, TRBD1 (5 bases). CDR3 length: 16 residues. Germline-derived CDR1 and CDR2 are LNHNV and YYDKDF (reference sequence). V lost 2 bases and J lost 7, with 18 bases in between. The CDR3 DNA follows: TGTGCCACCAGCAGACCAGAAAGGGGCTTAAGGAATGAGCAGTTCTTC. The encoded protein is CATSRPERGLRNEQFF.

The chain uses TRBV6-1 and TRBJ2-7; the D gene is possibly TRBD1 (7 bases). Germline CDR1 is MNHNS and CDR2 is SASEGT. The CDR3 has 16 residues. The germline V and J ends were trimmed by 3 bases and 2 bases, with 17 bases remaining between them. The CDR3 reads CASSDAGTVSPYEQYF. In DNA, the CDR3 is TGTGCCAGCAGTGATGCGGGGACAGTGAGCCCCTACGAGCAGTACTTC.

CDR3 sequence (DNA): TGTGCCAGCAGTTTGCGGGGGCCCCAGCATTTT. Its protein is CASSLRGPQHF. The rearrangement links TRBV28 to TRBJ1-5; D is uncertain. This CDR3 has 11 amino acids. V gave up 3 bases and J gave up 9 bases, with 6 bases separating them. CDR1 and CDR2 from the germline V gene are MDHEN and SYDVKM.

The chain carries TRBV4-2 and TRBJ1-4; 7 bases are a match to TRBD1. V shed 5 bases, J shed 6 bases, and the junction held 15 bases outside the gene matches. The CDR3 contains 17 residues. CDR1 is LGHNA, CDR2 YNFKEQ, per germline. The CDR3 bases are TGTGCCAGCAGCTCCCCCACAGACAGGGCGGGAGATGAAAAACTGTTTTTT. Translation gives CASSSPTDRAGDEKLFF.

About this clone itself: The same CDR3 arises from other DNA sequences in this sample as well. The DNA of the CDR3 is TGCGCCAGCAGCTGGGGGACAGCGAACACTGAAGCTTTCTTT. This encodes CASSWGTANTEAFF. V usage is TRBV5-1 and J usage is TRBJ1-1; 7 positions match TRBD1. J was trimmed by 1 base and V by 3 bases; bases with no gene match: 3. The CDR3 is 14 residues long. Germline CDR1 is SGHRS and CDR2 is YFSETQ. The full variable domain, completed using reference TRBV5-1 and TRBJ1-1, is KAGVTQTPRYLIKTRGQQVTLSCSPISGHRSVSWYQQTPGQGLQFLFEYFSETQRNKGNFPGRFSGRQFSNSRSEMNVSTLELGDSALYLCASSWGTANTEAFFGQGTRLTVV.

This clone was picked up a small number of times. This chain links TRBV9 with TRBJ1-2, with 8 bases lining up with TRBD1. Per the germline V gene, CDR1 is SGDLS and CDR2 is YYNGEE. With 7 bases clipped from V and 3 bases from J, the junction kept 5 bases outside the gene matches. The CDR3 contains 13 residues. Here the CDR3 reads CASGWTGHYGYTF. The CDR3 coding sequence is TGTGCCAGCGGATGGACAGGGCACTATGGCTACACCTTC.

This sequence joins TRBV2 and TRBJ2-3, with 8 positions matching TRBD2. V shed 11 bases and J 6 bases; nucleotides not matched to a gene: 10. The CDR3 extends over 13 amino acids. CDR1 is SNHLY and CDR2 is FYNNEI in the germline V gene. The DNA of the CDR3 is TGTGCCTCCGGACTTCCGGGGGGGGATACGCAGTATTTT. It codes for CASGLPGGDTQYF.

The table lists this clone with a few counts. V is TRBV5-1 and J is TRBJ2-5; D tentatively fits TRBD1 or TRBD2 (7 bases each). Trimming took 4 bases from V and 3 from J, leaving 19 bases between them. The CDR3 loop spans 16 amino acids. CDR1 SGHRS and CDR2 YFSETQ come from the germline V gene. The CDR3: CASSLSLQGGEETQYF. DNA for the CDR3: TGCGCCAGCAGCCTCAGCCTCCAGGGGGGGGAAGAGACCCAGTACTTC.

Concerning this clone itself: With only one base between it and a far larger clone, this is likely a read error. The chain recombines TRBV14 with TRBJ2-5, with D hard to call. The V end lost 4 bases, the J end lost 2 bases, and 2 bases lay between the germline ends. Germline assignment: CDR1 SGHDN and CDR2 FVKESK. The length of the CDR3 is 11 residues. The CDR3: CASSLQETQYF. CDR3 in DNA: TGTGCCAGCAGCCTACAAGAGACCCAGTACTTC. The full variable domain, rest sourced from reference TRBV14 and TRBJ2-5, is EAGVTQFPSHSVIEKGQTVTLRCDPISGHDNLYWYRRVMGKEIKFLLHFVKESKQDESGMPNNRFLAERTGGTYSTLKVQPAELEDSGVYFCASSLQETQYFGPGTRLLVL.

In its sample, this clone was seen a few times. The rearrangement links TRBV5-1 to TRBJ2-2; maybe TRBD1 (5 bases). The V gene's germline CDR1 is SGHRS and CDR2 YFSETQ. V dropped 4 bases and J dropped 6 bases, with 22 bases sitting between them. This CDR3 is built from 17 residues. CDR3 sequence reads: CASSPRVERGHPGELFF. CDR3 bases: TGCGCCAGCAGCCCCAGGGTTGAACGAGGCCACCCCGGGGAGCTGTTTTTT.

The rearrangement uses TRBV7-9 and TRBJ2-1; 8 positions match TRBD1. The CDR3 length is 17 residues. V lost 1 base to trimming and J lost 10 bases; unmatched junction nucleotides: 15. CDR1 is SEHNR, CDR2 FQNEAQ, per germline (reference sequence). The CDR3 protein is CASSLGTGIGPLYEQFF. The CDR3 coding sequence is TGTGCCAGCAGCTTAGGGACAGGGATCGGACCCCTTTACGAGCAGTTCTTC. The variable domain in full, completed from reference TRBV7-9 and TRBJ2-1, reads DTGVSQNPRHKITKRGQNVTFRCDPISEHNRLYWYRQTLGQGPEFLTYFQNEAQLEKSRLLSDRFSAERPKGSFSTLEIQRTEQGDSAMYLCASSLGTGIGPLYEQFFGPGTRLTVL.

The V call is TRBV7-9, the J call TRBJ1-5; no definite D call. Per germline, CDR1 SEHNR and CDR2 FQNEAQ (reference sequence). Trimming stripped 3 bases from V and 0 bases from J, with 18 bases between. The CDR3 is 18 residues long. The CDR3 sequence: CASSLAKGGSYSNQPQHF. The CDR3 nucleotides read TGTGCCAGCAGCTTGGCGAAGGGAGGGAGTTATAGCAATCAGCCCCAGCATTTT. The variable domain in full, with the rest retrieved from reference TRBV7-9 and TRBJ1-5, is DTGVSQNPRHKITKRGQNVTFRCDPISEHNRLYWYRQTLGQGPEFLTYFQNEAQLEKSRLLSDRFSAERPKGSFSTLEIQRTEQGDSAMYLCASSLAKGGSYSNQPQHFGDGTRLSIL.

The J gene is TRBJ2-7, the V gene TRBV18, with a tentative D call TRBD2 (6 bases). The germline CDR1 and CDR2 sequences are KGHSH and LQKENI. The CDR3 has 13 amino acids. V lost 5 bases and J 2 bases, leaving 10 bases between the germline ends. CDR3 region: CASSSGVAYEQYF. The CDR3 nucleotides are TGTGCCAGCTCATCGGGAGTTGCCTACGAGCAGTACTTC. The full variable domain, with the rest looked up from reference TRBV18 and TRBJ2-7, is NAGVMQNPRHLVRRRGQEARLRCSPMKGHSHVYWYRQLPEEGLKFMVYLQKENIIDESGMPKERFSAEFPKEGPSILRIQQVVRGDSAAYFCASSSGVAYEQYFGPGTRLTVT.

This sequence joins TRBV10-3 and TRBJ2-5; D gene unclear. V gave up 9 bases and J gave up 3 bases, with 5 bases separating them. The length of the CDR3 is 10 residues. Germline CDR1 reads ENHRY; CDR2 reads SYGVKD. This CDR3 reads CAMGKETQYF. CDR3 nucleotides: TGTGCCATGGGAAAAGAGACCCAGTACTTC.

This clone was observed a single time. The chain uses TRBV25-1 and TRBJ1-1; no definite D call. The germline gives CDR1 MGHDK, CDR2 SYGVNS. This CDR3 spans 14 amino acids. V was trimmed by 4 bases and J by 11 bases, leaving 20 bases between them. The CDR3 is CASSATGNADRAFF. CDR3 coding DNA: TGTGCCAGCAGTGCAACCGGGAACGCTGATAGGGCTTTCTTT.

This chain connects TRBV5-1 to TRBJ2-1; either TRBD1 or TRBD2 may supply D (7 bases each). The CDR3 covers 17 residues. Germline assignment: CDR1 SGHRS and CDR2 YFSETQ. Deletions cut 6 bases from V and 2 bases from J, with 21 bases between. CDR3 protein: CASNPAAGGTAYNEQFF. As DNA, the CDR3 is TGCGCCAGCAACCCCGCCGCCGGGGGGACAGCCTACAATGAGCAGTTCTTC.

The J gene is TRBJ2-3, the V gene TRBV11-3; TRBD1 aligns across 10 bases. With V trimmed by 5 bases and J by 4 bases, 6 bases remained unmatched. From germline, CDR1 is SGHNT and CDR2 YENEEA. There are 15 residues in the CDR3. The CDR3 protein is CASSKGQGDADTQYF. The CDR3 DNA follows: TGTGCCAGCAGCAAAGGACAGGGGGACGCAGATACGCAGTATTTT.

This chain uses TRBV19 with TRBJ2-7, with 9 nucleotides matching TRBD1. There are 13 residues in the CDR3. V shed 10 bases and J 4 bases; nucleotides not matched to a gene: 8. Germline loops: CDR1 LNHDA, CDR2 SQIVND (reference sequence). The CDR3 nucleotides read TGTGCCACCACCACAGGGGGCGGATACGAGCAGTACTTC. This sequence encodes CATTTGGGYEQYF.

This sequence joins TRBV30 and TRBJ2-5; TRBD2 matches at 14 bases. This CDR3 comprises 17 residues. After removal of 2 bases from V and 4 bases from J, the junction contained 9 bases not matched to a gene. Germline CDR1 reads GTSNPN; CDR2 reads SVGIG (reference sequence). The CDR3: CAWSPGTSGSFLETQYF. The CDR3 nucleotides are TGTGCCTGGAGTCCCGGGACTAGCGGGAGTTTCCTAGAGACCCAGTACTTC.

A word on this clone: At one boundary the junction diverges from the germline segment, which might be a read error. The sample contains more than one DNA sequence encoding this CDR3. The chain couples TRBV7-3 to TRBJ2-7; D not resolved. The CDR3 length is 14 residues. The germline V gene has CDR1 SGHTA and CDR2 FQGTGA. The CDR3 nucleotides read TGCGCCAGCAGCTTAACTCATCCGGGCGGAGAGCAGTACTTC. Protein: CASSLTHPGGEQYF.